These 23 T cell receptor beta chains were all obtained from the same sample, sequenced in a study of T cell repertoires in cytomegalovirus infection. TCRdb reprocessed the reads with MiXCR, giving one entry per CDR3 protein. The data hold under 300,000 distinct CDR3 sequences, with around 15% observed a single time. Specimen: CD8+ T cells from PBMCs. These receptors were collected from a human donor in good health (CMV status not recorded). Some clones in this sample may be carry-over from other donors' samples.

This CDR3 reads CASSSITLAGTQNTGELFF. DNA of the CDR3: TGTGCCAGCAGTTCGATTACGTTAGCAGGGACACAGAACACCGGGGAGCTGTTTTTT. V gene TRBV6-1 combines with J gene TRBJ2-2; D possibly corresponds to TRBD1 (6 bases). Germline CDR1 MNHNS, CDR2 SASEGT. The CDR3 is made up of 19 amino acids. V was trimmed by 5 bases and J by 1 base, leaving 23 bases between them.

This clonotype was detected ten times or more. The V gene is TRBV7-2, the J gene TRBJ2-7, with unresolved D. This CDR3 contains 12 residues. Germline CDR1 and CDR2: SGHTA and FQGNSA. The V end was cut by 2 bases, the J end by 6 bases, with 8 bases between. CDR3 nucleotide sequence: TGTGCCAGCAGCTTACCGTGGGCCGAGCAGTACTTC. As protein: CASSLPWAEQYF.

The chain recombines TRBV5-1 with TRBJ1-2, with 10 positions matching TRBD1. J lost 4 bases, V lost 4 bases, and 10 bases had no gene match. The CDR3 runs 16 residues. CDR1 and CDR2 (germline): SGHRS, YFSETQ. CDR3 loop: CASSAEGQGSAYGYTF. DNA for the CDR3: TGCGCCAGCAGCGCCGAGGGACAGGGGTCTGCCTATGGCTACACCTTC.

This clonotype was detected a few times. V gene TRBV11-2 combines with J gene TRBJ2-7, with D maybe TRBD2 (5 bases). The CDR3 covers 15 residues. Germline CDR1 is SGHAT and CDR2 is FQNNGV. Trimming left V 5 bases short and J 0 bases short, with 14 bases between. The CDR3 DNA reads TGTGCCAGCAGCCTCACACGGACTGGCTCCTACGAGCAGTACTTC. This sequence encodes CASSLTRTGSYEQYF.

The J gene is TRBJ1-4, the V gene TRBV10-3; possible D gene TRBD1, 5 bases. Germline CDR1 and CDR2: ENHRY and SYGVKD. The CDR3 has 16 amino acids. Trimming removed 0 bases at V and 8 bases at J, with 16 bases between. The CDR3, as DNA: TGTGCCATCAGTGAGTCCTCGGGGGATGAGCAGGAAAAACTGTTTTTT. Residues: CAISESSGDEQEKLFF.

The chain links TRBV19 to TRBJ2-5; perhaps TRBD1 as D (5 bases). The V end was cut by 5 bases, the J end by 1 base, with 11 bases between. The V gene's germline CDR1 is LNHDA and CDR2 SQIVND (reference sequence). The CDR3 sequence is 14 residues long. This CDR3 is CASSLGPVQETQYF. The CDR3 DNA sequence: TGTGCCAGTAGTTTGGGGCCAGTCCAAGAGACCCAGTACTTC.

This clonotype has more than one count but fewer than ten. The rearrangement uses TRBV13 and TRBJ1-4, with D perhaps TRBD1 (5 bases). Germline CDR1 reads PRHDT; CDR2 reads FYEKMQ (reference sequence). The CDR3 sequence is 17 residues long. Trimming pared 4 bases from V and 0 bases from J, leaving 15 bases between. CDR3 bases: TGTGCCAGCAGCTCGTCCCAGGGACGTGCAACTAATGAAAAACTGTTTTTT. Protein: CASSSSQGRATNEKLFF.

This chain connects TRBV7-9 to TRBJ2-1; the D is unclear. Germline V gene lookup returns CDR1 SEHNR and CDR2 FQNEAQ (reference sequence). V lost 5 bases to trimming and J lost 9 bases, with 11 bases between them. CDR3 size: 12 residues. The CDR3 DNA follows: TGTGCCAGCAGCATCTCAGTATTTGAGCAGTTCTTC. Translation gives CASSISVFEQFF.

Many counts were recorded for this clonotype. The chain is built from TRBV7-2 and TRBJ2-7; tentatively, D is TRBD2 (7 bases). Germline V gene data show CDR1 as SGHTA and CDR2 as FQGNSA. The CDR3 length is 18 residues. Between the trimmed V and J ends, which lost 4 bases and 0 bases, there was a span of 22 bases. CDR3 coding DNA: TGTGCCAGCAGCTCAGCGGGGCAGGGGAAAATTCTCTCCTACGAGCAGTACTTC. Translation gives CASSSAGQGKILSYEQYF. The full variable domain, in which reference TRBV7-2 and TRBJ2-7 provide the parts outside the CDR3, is GAGVSQSPSNKVTEKGKDVELRCDPISGHTALYWYRQSLGQGLEFLIYFQGNSAPDKSGLPSDRFSAERTGGSVSTLTIQRTQQEDSAVYLCASSSAGQGKILSYEQYFGPGTRLTVT.

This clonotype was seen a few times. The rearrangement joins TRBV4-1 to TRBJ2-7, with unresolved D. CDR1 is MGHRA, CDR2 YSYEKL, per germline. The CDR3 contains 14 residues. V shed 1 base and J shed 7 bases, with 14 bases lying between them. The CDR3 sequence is CASSQVNGPSEQYF. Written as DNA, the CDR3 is TGCGCCAGCAGCCAAGTCAATGGGCCGTCAGAGCAGTACTTC.

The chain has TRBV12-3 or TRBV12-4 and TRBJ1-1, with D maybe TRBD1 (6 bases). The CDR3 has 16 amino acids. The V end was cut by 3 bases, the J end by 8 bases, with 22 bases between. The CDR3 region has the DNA TGTGCCAGCAGTTTTAAGGCAGGGGACAACACTGAAGAAGCTTTCTTT. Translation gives CASSFKAGDNTEEAFF.

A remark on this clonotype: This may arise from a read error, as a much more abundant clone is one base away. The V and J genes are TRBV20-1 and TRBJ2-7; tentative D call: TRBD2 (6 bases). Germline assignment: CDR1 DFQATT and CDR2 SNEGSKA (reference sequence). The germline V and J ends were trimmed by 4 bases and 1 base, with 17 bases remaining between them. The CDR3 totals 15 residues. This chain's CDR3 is CSANGRDGSSYEQYF. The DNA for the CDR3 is TGCAGTGCTAATGGTAGGGACGGGAGTTCCTACGAGCAGTACTTC.

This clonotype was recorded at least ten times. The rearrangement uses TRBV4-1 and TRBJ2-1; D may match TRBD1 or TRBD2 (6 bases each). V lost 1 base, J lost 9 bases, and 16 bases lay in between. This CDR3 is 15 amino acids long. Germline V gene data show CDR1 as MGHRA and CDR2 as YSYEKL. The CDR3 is CASSQVHTGAPEQFF. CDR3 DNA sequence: TGCGCCAGCAGCCAAGTTCACACGGGGGCGCCTGAGCAGTTCTTC.

The CDR3, as DNA: TGCAGTGCTAGCAACTTATTAGCGGGGAACAATGAGCAGTTCTTC. Translated, it gives CSASNLLAGNNEQFF. The chain has TRBV20-1 and TRBJ2-1; TRBD2 aligns across 8 bases. CDR1 and CDR2 from the germline V gene are DFQATT and SNEGSKA (reference sequence). V shed 3 bases and J 5 bases; nucleotides not matched to a gene: 9. The length of the CDR3 is 15 residues.

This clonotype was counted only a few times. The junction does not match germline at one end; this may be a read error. Here the CDR3 DNA reads TGTGCCACCAGCGGAGAAGCATCAGGGCCCTACGAGCAGTACTTC. Translated: CATSGEASGPYEQYF. The chain recombines TRBV15 with TRBJ2-7, with D possibly being TRBD1 (5 bases). Germline V gene sequence: CDR1 LNHNV, CDR2 YYDKDF (reference sequence). This CDR3 is 15 amino acids long.

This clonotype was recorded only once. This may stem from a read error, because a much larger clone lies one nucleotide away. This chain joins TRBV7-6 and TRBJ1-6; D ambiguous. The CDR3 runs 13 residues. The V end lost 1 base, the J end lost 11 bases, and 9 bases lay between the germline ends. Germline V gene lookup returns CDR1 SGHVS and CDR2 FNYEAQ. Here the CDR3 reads CASSLGESAPLHF. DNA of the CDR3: TGTGCCAGCAGCTTAGGGGAGAGTGCACCCCTCCACTTT.

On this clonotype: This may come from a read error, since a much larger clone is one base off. The CDR3 DNA follows: TGTGCCAGCAGCTTAGGGCGGATCAACACTGAAGCTCTCTTT. Encoded protein: CASSLGRINTEALF. The V and J genes are TRBV7-2 and TRBJ1-1; D gene ambiguous. There are 14 residues in the CDR3. Germline CDR1 reads SGHTA; CDR2 reads FQGNSA. Using reference TRBV7-2 and TRBJ1-1 for the parts outside the CDR3, the full variable domain is GAGVSQSPSNKVTEKGKDVELRCDPISGHTALYWYRQSLGQGLEFLIYFQGNSAPDKSGLPSDRFSAERTGGSVSTLTIQRTQQEDSAVYLCASSLGRINTEALFGQGTRLTVV.

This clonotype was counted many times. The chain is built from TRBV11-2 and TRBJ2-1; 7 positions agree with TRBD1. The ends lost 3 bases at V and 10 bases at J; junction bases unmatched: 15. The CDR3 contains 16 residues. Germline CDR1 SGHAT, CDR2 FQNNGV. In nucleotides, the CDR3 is TGTGCCAGCAGCTTGATCGGACAGGCTGGGCCCATGGAGCAGTTCTTC. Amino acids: CASSLIGQAGPMEQFF.

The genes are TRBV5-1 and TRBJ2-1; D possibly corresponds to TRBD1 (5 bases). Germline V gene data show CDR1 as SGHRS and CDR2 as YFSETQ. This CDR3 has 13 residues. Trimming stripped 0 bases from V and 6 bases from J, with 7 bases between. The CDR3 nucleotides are TGCGCCAGCAGCTTGGAAACAGGCAATGAGCAGTTCTTC. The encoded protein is CASSLETGNEQFF.

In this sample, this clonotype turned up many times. CDR3: CASRDRGAYEQYF. DNA for the CDR3: TGTGCCAGCAGGGACAGGGGGGCCTACGAGCAGTACTTC. This chain connects TRBV7-8 to TRBJ2-7; 10 bases align to TRBD1. The CDR3 length is 13 residues. V was pared by 6 bases and J by 2 bases, with 1 base of the junction left unmatched. CDR1 and CDR2 (germline): SGHVS, FQNEAQ.

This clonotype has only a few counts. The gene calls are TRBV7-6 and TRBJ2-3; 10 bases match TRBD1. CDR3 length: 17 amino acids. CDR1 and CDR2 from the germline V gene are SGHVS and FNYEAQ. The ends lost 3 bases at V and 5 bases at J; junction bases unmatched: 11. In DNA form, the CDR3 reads TGTGCCAGCAGCTTTCCGGGACAGGGGCCAGGGAAAGATACGCAGTATTTT. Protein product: CASSFPGQGPGKDTQYF.

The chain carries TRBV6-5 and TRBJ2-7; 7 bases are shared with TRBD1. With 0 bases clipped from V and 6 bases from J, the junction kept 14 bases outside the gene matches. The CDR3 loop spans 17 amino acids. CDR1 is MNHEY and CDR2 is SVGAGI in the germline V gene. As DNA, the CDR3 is TGTGCCAGCAGTTACTCGAACGGTCACAGGGGTTTGAGCGAGCAGTACTTC. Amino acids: CASSYSNGHRGLSEQYF.

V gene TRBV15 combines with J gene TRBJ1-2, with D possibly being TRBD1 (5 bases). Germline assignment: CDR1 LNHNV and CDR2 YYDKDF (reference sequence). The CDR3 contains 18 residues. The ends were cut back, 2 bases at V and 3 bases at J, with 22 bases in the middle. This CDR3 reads CATSRPTDRDLDDYGYTF. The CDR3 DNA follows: TGTGCCACCAGCAGACCGACGGACCGGGACTTAGACGACTATGGCTACACCTTC. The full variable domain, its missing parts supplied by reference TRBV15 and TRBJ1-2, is DAMVIQNPRYQVTQFGKPVTLSCSQTLNHNVMYWYQQKSSQAPKLLFHYYDKDFNNEADTPDNFQSRRPNTSFCFLDIRSPGLGDTAMYLCATSRPTDRDLDDYGYTFGSGTRLTVV.